The 11 T cell receptor beta chains below were found in one sample sequenced in a study of cytomegalovirus exposure and HLA in healthy donors. In the PCR, 60 Vbeta and 13 Jbeta primers were used. Profiling relied on immunoSEQ multiplex PCR, and the TCRdb table lists in-frame clones only, not all of them. In the table there are 95,000 to 150,000 clones, around 85% of which are singletons. Sample: PBMCs. These receptors all come from a man younger than 45 in good health and CMV-seronegative.

The chain joins TRBV9 to TRBJ2-2; 7 positions agree with TRBD1. The CDR3 is made up of 15 amino acids. Germline CDR1 is SGDLS and CDR2 is YYNGEE. V lost 4 bases and J lost 1; bases outside the gene matches: 4. The CDR3 region is CASSWDSQNTGELFF. The CDR3 region has the DNA TGTGCCAGCAGCTGGGACAGCCAGAACACCGGGGAGCTGTTTTTT.

The chain recombines TRBV30 with TRBJ2-5, with D maybe TRBD1 (5 bases). Trimming took off 4 bases at V and 5 bases at J, with 17 bases between the two ends. Germline CDR1 and CDR2: GTSNPN and SVGIG (reference sequence). This CDR3 contains 14 residues. The CDR3 loop is CAWTLKGRGETQYF. DNA for the CDR3: TGTGCCTGGACCCTAAAAGGAAGGGGTGAGACCCAGTACTTC.

The count of this clone is one. The chain recombines TRBV30 with TRBJ2-1; D might be TRBD1 (5 bases). Germline lookup yields CDR1 GTSNPN and CDR2 SVGIG (reference sequence). Trimming took off 4 bases at V and 12 bases at J, with 19 bases between the two ends. The CDR3 spans 13 residues. The CDR3 coding sequence is TGTGCCTGGAATACCCAGGGTAGGTTTGGGCAGTTCTTC. Encoded protein: CAWNTQGRFGQFF.

This clone was detected once. V is TRBV7-2 and J is TRBJ2-3, with 10 nucleotides matching TRBD2. With V trimmed by 4 bases and J by 5 bases, 3 bases remained unmatched. The CDR3 runs to 14 residues. Germline lookup yields CDR1 SGHTA and CDR2 FQGNSA. The CDR3 reads CASSSKRGGDTQYF. CDR3 nucleotide sequence: TGTGCCAGCAGCTCCAAGCGGGGGGGAGATACGCAGTATTTT.

This sequence joins TRBV7-6 and TRBJ2-5; 7 nucleotides agree with TRBD2. V was pared by 2 bases and J by 3 bases, with 6 bases of the junction left unmatched. This CDR3 is built from 15 residues. Germline CDR1 reads SGHVS; CDR2 reads FNYEAQ. The CDR3 bases are TGTGCCAGCAGCTTACTGGGGGGGTATAAAGAGACCCAGTACTTC. Protein: CASSLLGGYKETQYF. The variable domain in full, completed from reference TRBV7-6 and TRBJ2-5, reads GAGVSQSPRYKVTKRGQDVALRCDPISGHVSLYWYRQALGQGPEFLTYFNYEAQQDKSGLPNDRFSAERPEGSISTLTIQRTEQRDSAMYRCASSLLGGYKETQYFGPGTRLLVL.

The gene calls are TRBV5-1 and TRBJ1-1; 7 positions agree with TRBD1. Germline lookup yields CDR1 SGHRS and CDR2 YFSETQ. The trim removed 4 bases at V and 5 bases at J, leaving 8 bases unmatched. The CDR3 has 14 amino acids. For the CDR3, the DNA is TGCGCCAGCAGCGTGACAGGGCGTGAGACTGAAGCTTTCTTT. Protein: CASSVTGRETEAFF.

This chain links TRBV28 with TRBJ2-1; 9 bases agree with TRBD1. The J segment lost 6 bases and the V segment lost 3 bases, leaving 9 bases of the junction unmatched. This CDR3 is built from 16 residues. The germline V gene encodes CDR1 MDHEN and CDR2 SYDVKM. DNA for the CDR3: TGTGCCAGCAGTTTGTTGGACAGGGGCCTCGGCAATGAGCAGTTCTTC. Amino acids: CASSLLDRGLGNEQFF.

The chain combines TRBV11-2 with TRBJ2-7, with 8 bases that match TRBD2. Germline-derived CDR1 and CDR2 are SGHAT and FQNNGV. The J segment lost 0 bases and the V segment lost 5 bases, leaving 9 bases of the junction unmatched. This CDR3 region has 16 residues. CDR3 sequence reads: CASSPTLAASSYEQYF. The DNA for the CDR3 is TGTGCCAGCAGCCCCACACTAGCGGCGAGCTCCTACGAGCAGTACTTC.

This clone has just a few counts. V and J are TRBV4-3 and TRBJ1-5; perhaps TRBD1 as D (6 bases). The CDR3 is 16 residues long. Germline CDR1 reads LGHNA; CDR2 reads YSLEER. The V end was cut by 0 bases, the J end by 1 base, with 10 bases between. CDR3 coding DNA: TGCGCCAGCAGCCAAGATTGGGGGCTAAGCAATCAGCCCCAGCATTTT. Translating it yields CASSQDWGLSNQPQHF.

In this sample, this clone turned up once. V and J are TRBV29-1 and TRBJ2-2; 9 bases fit TRBD2. CDR1 is SQVTM, CDR2 ANQGSEA, per germline. The J segment lost 4 bases and the V segment lost 7 bases, leaving 7 bases of the junction unmatched. The CDR3 sequence is 14 residues long. The CDR3 is CSGRLAGSTGELFF. Here the CDR3 DNA reads TGCAGCGGGAGGCTAGCGGGGAGCACCGGGGAGCTGTTTTTT.

This rearrangement joins TRBV11-2 to TRBJ1-2; possible D gene TRBD1, 6 bases. Trimming removed 10 bases at V and 5 bases at J, with 17 bases between. CDR1 is SGHAT, CDR2 FQNNGV, per germline. The CDR3 length is 13 residues. For the CDR3, the DNA is TGTGCCACAACGACAGGCTCCATTTATGGCTACACCTTC. Translated, it gives CATTTGSIYGYTF.